This TCR beta chain was observed in a study of memory CD4+ T cells and cytomegalovirus serostatus (dated by TCRdb to about 2019). Broadly, across the study: The cohort included approximately 35 healthy adults from Belgium, of whom 9 were CMV seropositive and about 25 were CMV seronegative. To replicate a published TCR-based CMV serostatus classifier, the study sequenced CD4+ memory TCRbeta repertoires from a Belgian cohort whose cytomegalovirus serostatus was known. Broader findings and caveats from the paper: For CMV serostatus prediction, a median bootstrapped AUC of about 0.94 was reached with the original framework, and a median bootstrapped AUC of approximately 0.92 was reached with a US-trained random forest. Unlike the original study, which covered naive and memory CD4+ and CD8+ populations, the Belgian study sequenced only CD4+CD45RO+ memory cells. The results were read as suggesting that the CMV-associated TCR signature is, for the most part, present in the CD4+ memory repertoire. Of 150 to 200 previously reported CMV-associated TCRbeta sequences, some 67 appeared in the CD4+ memory repertoires, each in one to five individuals. On the Belgian cohort, the classifier built on the original framework reached a median bootstrapped AUC of approximately 0.95, with a 95% CI of 0.76-1.00.

The Quick-DNA Microprep Kit was used to extract genomic DNA from the sorted cells. TCRbeta DNA was amplified with the immunoSEQ hsTCRbeta kit following the manufacturer's protocol. An Illumina MiSeq instrument was used to sequence the TCRbeta libraries. Concerning the study's data processing: Once out-of-frame sequences had been removed, approximately 2,000,000 distinct TCRbeta sequences were left, which works out to an average of approximately 73,000 per individual. Each individual was scored according to the count of 150 to 200 previously reported CMV-associated TCRbeta sequences and the total productive distinct TCRbeta count. A beta-binomial model was reimplemented in Python, and scikit-learn random forests with default parameters were trained on data from the US cohort. On the Belgian cohort, classifier performance was reported as the median AUC, along with percentile confidence intervals, across 10,000 bootstrap iterations. Held by TCRdb, this immuneACCESS table contains in-frame sequences only and omits some clones. Under half of the omission traces to an unresolved V gene where checked; the cause of the rest is unknown. Clone size and the V and J calls come from that table; the DNA yielded D and trimming. The sample includes 40,000 to 60,000 clones, with roughly 78% observed a single time. Approximately 0.78% of the sample is in the top ten clones.

Single viable CD3+CD4+CD8-CD45RO+ cells were sorted as memory CD4+ T cells on a FACSAria II. CMV serostatus was determined using a Roche Elecsys assay that detects serum IgG against CMV pp150, pp28, p38 and p52. After thawing, total CD4+ T cells were enriched by positive selection with CD4 magnetic microbeads. The samples came from a separate study whose specific focus was interrogating the CD4+ T cell memory repertoire. Peripheral blood mononuclear cells were isolated and cryopreserved according to standard operating procedures, and serum was stored at -80 degrees C. The staining used CD3-PerCP (BW264/56), CD4-APC (RPA-T4), CD45RO-PE (UCHT1) and CD8-Pacific Orange (3B5) antibodies, and Sytox blue was used to exclude non-viable cells. V drops 1 base and J drops 3 bases, leaving 21 bases in between. Per the germline V gene, MGHRA is the CDR1 and YSYEKL is the CDR2. There are 18 amino acids in the CDR3, from cysteine to phenylalanine inclusive. The retained sequence is limited to the CDR3, 54 bases, with the frame set at the first base.

By its share of the sample, this clone is medium-sized (0.01 to 0.1%). Its antigen target is currently unknown. No base quality values were provided; no much bigger clone lies one nucleotide off. Recombination linked TRBV4-1 to TRBJ1-1; matching of 6 bases hints at TRBD1 as the D gene. Material: memory CD4+ T cells from blood. The clonotype comes from an adult in good health and CMV-seronegative. CDR3 protein: CASSQGLRWGGEDTEAFF. The nucleotide sequence is TGCGCCAGCAGCCAAGGCCTTCGTTGGGGGGGCGAAGACACTGAAGCTTTCTTT.